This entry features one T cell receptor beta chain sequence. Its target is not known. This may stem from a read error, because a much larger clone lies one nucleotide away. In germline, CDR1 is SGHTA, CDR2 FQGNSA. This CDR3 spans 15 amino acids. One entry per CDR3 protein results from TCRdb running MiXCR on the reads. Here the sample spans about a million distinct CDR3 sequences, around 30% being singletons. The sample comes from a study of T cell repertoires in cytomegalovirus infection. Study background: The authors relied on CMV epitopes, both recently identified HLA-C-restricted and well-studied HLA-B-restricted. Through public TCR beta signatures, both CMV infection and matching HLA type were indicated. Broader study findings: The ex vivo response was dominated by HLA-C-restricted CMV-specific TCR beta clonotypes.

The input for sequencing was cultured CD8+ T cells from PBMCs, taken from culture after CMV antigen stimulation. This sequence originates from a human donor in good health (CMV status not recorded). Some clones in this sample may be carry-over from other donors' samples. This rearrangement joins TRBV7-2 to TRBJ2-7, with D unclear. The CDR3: CASSLGPTSPYKQYV. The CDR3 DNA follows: TGTGCCAGCAGCCTTGGACCCACCAGTCCCTACAAGCAGTACGTC.